What follows are 27 T cell receptor beta chains derived from one specimen sequenced in a study of T cells and Merkel cell carcinoma outcomes. Generated by immunoSEQ multiplex PCR, the TCRdb table keeps only in-frame clones and is missing some. The table has about 12,000 clones, less than 97% seen once. Sequencing used tumor tissue from Merkel cell carcinoma. All receptors derive from a human donor with Merkel cell carcinoma.

This clone has a single count. The genes are TRBV25-1 and TRBJ1-2; 11 bases are a match to TRBD1. The trim removed 6 bases at V and 2 bases at J, leaving 5 bases unmatched. The CDR3 has 15 amino acids. CDR1 and CDR2 from the germline V gene are MGHDK and SYGVNS. Here the CDR3 DNA reads TGTGCCAGCAGGGGGAGGACAGGGGGCAACTATGGCTACACCTTC. Amino acids: CASRGRTGGNYGYTF.

This clone occurred once. J is TRBJ2-7 and V is TRBV6-5; 8 bases line up with TRBD1. Germline trimming cut 5 bases from V and 3 bases from J; bases unmatched to any gene: 9. CDR3 length equals 15 residues. Germline V gene lookup returns CDR1 MNHEY and CDR2 SVGAGI. In DNA, the CDR3 is TGTGCCAGCAGTGACTTAAGGACAGGGAACTACGAGCAGTACTTC. It translates to CASSDLRTGNYEQYF.

The chain combines TRBV7-2 with TRBJ2-1, with 7 nucleotides matching TRBD1. This CDR3 is built from 15 residues. With 5 bases clipped from V and 7 bases from J, the junction kept 11 bases outside the gene matches. The germline V gene has CDR1 SGHTA and CDR2 FQGNSA. Here the CDR3 DNA reads TGTGCCAGCAGCCTCGCAGACAGGGTCAAGAATGAGCAGTTCTTC. As protein: CASSLADRVKNEQFF.

The gene calls are TRBV7-9 and TRBJ1-5; D not certain. V was pared by 3 bases and J by 0 bases, with 3 bases between. Germline CDR1 is SEHNR and CDR2 is FQNEAQ (reference sequence). The CDR3 loop spans 13 amino acids. The CDR3 DNA reads TGTGCCAGCAGCTTGAATAGCAATCAGCCCCAGCATTTT. Translating gives CASSLNSNQPQHF.

The chain recombines TRBV11-2 with TRBJ1-3, with 10 positions matching TRBD1. This CDR3 region has 16 residues. The junction had 5 bases not matched to a gene; V was cut back by 2 bases and J by 4 bases. Germline-derived CDR1 and CDR2 are SGHAT and FQNNGV. As DNA, the CDR3 is TGTGCCAGCAGCTTATGGGGACAGGGGTCCGGAAACACCATATATTTT. The encoded protein is CASSLWGQGSGNTIYF.

On this clone: Its ends do not fully match the called genes, so a read error is possible. This chain joins TRBV7-2 and TRBJ2-7; D perhaps matches TRBD1 (6 bases). The V gene's germline CDR1 is SGHTA and CDR2 FQGNSA. The CDR3 is 14 amino acids. The DNA for the CDR3 is TGTGCCAGCAGCTCAGAAGTTGGGGGCTACGAGCAATACTTC. Encoded protein: CASSSEVGGYEQYF.

V gene TRBV11-3 combines with J gene TRBJ2-2; D remains unclear. V lost 4 bases and J lost 7, with 19 bases in between. The CDR3 contains 16 residues. Germline loops: CDR1 SGHNT, CDR2 YENEEA. CDR3 DNA: TGTGCCAGCAGCTCTGGCGAGGCAGGTCTAATCGGGGAGCTGTTTTTT. Its translation: CASSSGEAGLIGELFF.

The V call is TRBV15, the J call TRBJ2-2; D may be TRBD2 (6 bases). Germline V gene data show CDR1 as LNHNV and CDR2 as YYDKDF (reference sequence). Trimming took off 1 base at V and 0 bases at J, with 6 bases between the two ends. The CDR3 has 15 residues. In DNA, the CDR3 is TGTGCCACCAGCAGAGCGGGAGCGAACACCGGGGAGCTGTTTTTT. Translated, it gives CATSRAGANTGELFF.

The chain employs TRBV11-1 and TRBJ2-1; D is unclear. The germline V gene has CDR1 SGHAT and CDR2 FQDESV (reference sequence). The CDR3 runs 15 residues. Trimming stripped 1 base from V and 1 base from J, with 8 bases between. The CDR3 bases are TGTGCCAGCAGCTTAGACAGCGCTTCCTACAATGAGCAGTTCTTC. Translating gives CASSLDSASYNEQFF.

The J gene is TRBJ2-7, the V gene TRBV28, with 7 bases lining up with TRBD2. The CDR3 extends over 14 amino acids. V lost 9 bases and J lost 2; bases outside the gene matches: 10. Germline lookup yields CDR1 MDHEN and CDR2 SYDVKM. CDR3 protein: CASFGEGGAYEQYF. CDR3 sequence (DNA): TGTGCCAGTTTCGGGGAGGGAGGGGCCTACGAGCAGTACTTC.

The rearrangement links TRBV6-6 to TRBJ2-1, with no clear D. Trimming cost V 7 bases and J 10 bases, with 11 bases left between them. The CDR3 is 11 amino acids. Germline CDR1 MNHNY, CDR2 SVGAGI (reference sequence). The CDR3 region is CASILDEEQFF. Here the CDR3 DNA reads TGTGCCAGCATTTTAGACGAAGAGCAGTTCTTC.

The chain has TRBV7-2 and TRBJ2-7, with 9 bases lining up with TRBD2. V lost 5 bases, J lost 4 bases, and 15 bases stayed unmatched. Germline values: CDR1 SGHTA, CDR2 FQGNSA. The CDR3 has 17 residues. The CDR3 region has the DNA TGTGCCAGCAGCCCAATCGAAAGCCTGGGACTAGCTTACGAGCAGTACTTC. Amino acid sequence: CASSPIESLGLAYEQYF. Based on the CDR3 plus reference TRBV7-2 and TRBJ2-7, the full variable domain is GAGVSQSPSNKVTEKGKDVELRCDPISGHTALYWYRQSLGQGLEFLIYFQGNSAPDKSGLPSDRFSAERTGGSVSTLTIQRTQQEDSAVYLCASSPIESLGLAYEQYFGPGTRLTVT.

The chain recombines TRBV7-9 with TRBJ2-1; 14 bases align to TRBD2. Germline trimming cut 1 base from V and 8 bases from J; bases unmatched to any gene: 4. The CDR3 length is 16 residues. Germline assignment: CDR1 SEHNR and CDR2 FQNEAQ (reference sequence). CDR3 region: CASSLGTSGRSDEQFF. In nucleotides, the CDR3 is TGTGCCAGCAGCTTAGGGACTAGCGGGAGGTCGGATGAGCAGTTCTTC.

This chain connects TRBV28 to TRBJ2-4, with TRBD2 as a possible D gene (5 bases). V was clipped by 3 bases and J by 0 bases, with 15 bases between them. Germline V gene lookup returns CDR1 MDHEN and CDR2 SYDVKM. The CDR3 is 17 amino acids. DNA of the CDR3: TGTGCCAGCAGTTTGCCTCTCGGCGGACTAGCCAAAAACATTCAGTACTTC. Translation gives CASSLPLGGLAKNIQYF.

This clone was observed once. V usage is TRBV28 and J usage is TRBJ1-1; D call uncertain. CDR3 length equals 14 residues. Trimming removed 4 bases from V and 1 base from J, with 10 bases in between. The germline V gene encodes CDR1 MDHEN and CDR2 SYDVKM. The CDR3 coding sequence is TGTGCCAGCAGTTGGTCCGGGCAGAACACTGAAGCTTTCTTT. Translation gives CASSWSGQNTEAFF.

The rearrangement links TRBV7-9 to TRBJ2-7; 8 bases fit TRBD1. Germline assignment: CDR1 SEHNR and CDR2 FQNEAQ (reference sequence). The CDR3 length is 16 residues. With 5 bases clipped from V and 1 base from J, the junction kept 10 bases outside the gene matches. The CDR3 is CASSADGQGESYEQYF. CDR3 nucleotides: TGTGCCAGCAGCGCCGACGGACAGGGCGAATCCTACGAGCAGTACTTC.

V and J are TRBV19 and TRBJ1-2, with no clear D. The V gene's germline CDR1 is LNHDA and CDR2 SQIVND (reference sequence). The CDR3 is 16 residues long. The germline V and J ends were trimmed by 0 bases and 0 bases, with 11 bases remaining between them. The CDR3: CASSIDRWRTNYGYTF. The CDR3 coding sequence is TGTGCCAGTAGTATAGATCGGTGGCGGACTAACTATGGCTACACCTTC. Full variable domain (rest looked up from reference TRBV19 and TRBJ1-2): DGGITQSPKYLFRKEGQNVTLSCEQNLNHDAMYWYRQDPGQGLRLIYYSQIVNDFQKGDIAEGYSVSREKKESFPLTVTSAQKNPTAFYLCASSIDRWRTNYGYTFGSGTRLTVV.

The chain carries TRBV28 and TRBJ1-5, with 9 bases that match TRBD1. In germline, CDR1 is MDHEN, CDR2 SYDVKM. Losses at the gene ends were 2 bases for V and 2 bases for J; bases not matched to a gene: 4. The CDR3 spans 16 residues. The CDR3 coding sequence is TGTGCCAGCAGTTTACCCTGGACAGGGGGCAATCAGCCCCAGCATTTT. Translating gives CASSLPWTGGNQPQHF. The variable domain in full, with the rest retrieved from reference TRBV28 and TRBJ1-5, is DVKVTQSSRYLVKRTGEKVFLECVQDMDHENMFWYRQDPGLGLRLIYFSYDVKMKEKGDIPEGYSVSREKKERFSLILESASTNQTSMYLCASSLPWTGGNQPQHFGDGTRLSIL.

The chain joins TRBV19 to TRBJ2-2, with TRBD1 identical over 9 bases. The CDR3 extends over 14 amino acids. J gave up 7 bases and V 5 bases, and 5 bases lay outside the gene matches. The germline V gene has CDR1 LNHDA and CDR2 SQIVND (reference sequence). The CDR3 DNA follows: TGTGCCAGTAGTGTGGACAGGGGTAGCGGGGAGCTGTTTTTT. This sequence encodes CASSVDRGSGELFF.

Points on this clone: Since a much larger clone is just one base distant, this may be a read error. The rearrangement uses TRBV9 and TRBJ2-7, with 7 bases matching TRBD1. Germline V gives CDR1 SGDLS, CDR2 YYNGEE. V gave up 2 bases and J gave up 2 bases; unmatched junction bases: 7. The CDR3 is 15 amino acids. In DNA form, the CDR3 reads TGTGCCAGCAGCGTTGAGAGACAGGGAACCTACGAGCAGTACTTC. It codes for CASSVERQGTYEQYF.

This clone was seen once. The CDR3 DNA follows: TGTGCCAGCAGTCGAGGGAGTAGCGTCCTGACTTTC. This gives the protein CASSRGSSVLTF. The rearrangement joins TRBV27 to TRBJ2-6; possible D gene TRBD2, 5 bases. Trimming stripped 5 bases from V and 12 bases from J, with 11 bases between. The CDR3 is 12 amino acids. The germline gives CDR1 MNHEY, CDR2 SMNVEV (reference sequence).

The gene calls are TRBV7-6 and TRBJ2-2, with unresolved D. Trimming pared 1 base from V and 5 bases from J, leaving 20 bases between. Germline loops: CDR1 SGHVS, CDR2 FNYEAQ. The CDR3 consists of 18 residues. CDR3 bases: TGTGCCAGCAGCTTAGACGAAAATGCCGCTCTGACGACCGGGGAGCTGTTTTTT. This gives the protein CASSLDENAALTTGELFF.

The rearrangement uses TRBV5-1 and TRBJ2-4; D unresolved. The CDR3 totals 13 residues. CDR1 and CDR2 (germline): SGHRS, YFSETQ. Trimming pared 7 bases from V and 0 bases from J, leaving 8 bases between. In DNA, the CDR3 is TGCGCCAGCTCCCCACAAGCCAAAAACATTCAGTACTTC. Residues: CASSPQAKNIQYF.

The chain joins TRBV7-2 to TRBJ2-1; 11 positions agree with TRBD2. V was pared by 5 bases and J by 6 bases, with 15 bases of the junction left unmatched. CDR1 and CDR2 from the germline V gene are SGHTA and FQGNSA. CDR3 length equals 18 residues. For the CDR3, the DNA is TGTGCCAGCAGCCCCCAGCGGGGTAGCGGGAGGGCTCTCAATGAGCAGTTCTTC. Translated: CASSPQRGSGRALNEQFF.

The chain carries TRBV18 and TRBJ2-7; D might be TRBD2 (5 bases). The CDR3 has 14 amino acids. V was trimmed by 3 bases and J by 3 bases, leaving 12 bases between them. CDR1 and CDR2 (germline): KGHSH, LQKENI. The CDR3, as DNA: TGTGCCAGCTCACCTATCACGGGGTTCTACGAGCAGTACTTC. As protein: CASSPITGFYEQYF. The whole variable domain, filled in from reference TRBV18 and TRBJ2-7, reads NAGVMQNPRHLVRRRGQEARLRCSPMKGHSHVYWYRQLPEEGLKFMVYLQKENIIDESGMPKERFSAEFPKEGPSILRIQQVVRGDSAAYFCASSPITGFYEQYFGPGTRLTVT.

This chain joins TRBV19 and TRBJ1-5; D is perhaps TRBD1 (6 bases). CDR1 is LNHDA and CDR2 is SQIVND in the germline V gene (reference sequence). Trimming took off 5 bases at V and 11 bases at J, with 16 bases between the two ends. The CDR3 length is 13 residues. The CDR3 DNA sequence: TGTGCCAGTAGTCCAACAGGGTCGGGGGCCCAGCATTTT. It specifies CASSPTGSGAQHF. The whole variable domain, filled in from reference TRBV19 and TRBJ1-5, reads DGGITQSPKYLFRKEGQNVTLSCEQNLNHDAMYWYRQDPGQGLRLIYYSQIVNDFQKGDIAEGYSVSREKKESFPLTVTSAQKNPTAFYLCASSPTGSGAQHFGDGTRLSIL.

The chain links TRBV28 to TRBJ2-2, with D tentatively TRBD1 or TRBD2 (5 bases each). Trimming removed 7 bases at V and 3 bases at J, with 24 bases between. CDR3 length equals 18 residues. From germline, CDR1 is MDHEN and CDR2 SYDVKM. CDR3 sequence reads: CASTEARGYADDTGELFF. The DNA of the CDR3 is TGTGCCAGCACTGAGGCCCGGGGCTACGCTGACGACACCGGGGAGCTGTTTTTT.